This TCR beta chain was sequenced for a study of PD-1 blockade in classical Hodgkin lymphoma (dated by TCRdb to 2020 to 2022). Background for the entire study: Nivolumab dosing was 3 mg/kg intravenously every 2 weeks, continuing until either disease progression or unacceptable toxicity. The study used CyTOF and TCR beta sequencing to define a peripheral blood immune signature of response to PD-1 blockade in classical Hodgkin lymphoma.

Read against the paper, the sample's time point label means: cycle 4 day 1 (C4D1), after 6 weeks of nivolumab. Every trial patient had relapsed following autologous stem cell transplantation, and prior brentuximab vedotin exposure was what differed among cohorts A, B and C. The trial cohort included around 60 patients with relapsed/refractory classical Hodgkin lymphoma, and each patient had a best overall response of complete response, partial response or progressive disease. Trial patients were treated with single-agent nivolumab in the multi-cohort phase II CheckMate 205 trial. Best overall response was determined by an independent review committee according to the 2007 International Working Group response criteria. Trial PBMCs were collected immediately before nivolumab initiation (C1D1) and during therapy at cycle 2 day 1 and cycle 4 day 1. Peripheral blood was collected in 8 mL Vacutainer Cell Preparation Tubes, from which PBMCs were isolated by centrifugation and then cryopreserved.

Via the germline V gene (reference sequence), CDR1 is GTSNPN and CDR2 SVGIG. Its CDR3 holds 14 amino acids, cysteine through phenylalanine. Only CDR3 DNA remains: 42 bases, in frame from the first base. Trimming removed 2 bases from V and 3 bases from J, leaving 13 bases between the germline ends. The Qiagen DNeasy kit was used to extract genomic DNA both from unsorted PBMCs and from the negatively selected CD4+ and CD8+ fractions. Using primers that anneal to V and J segments, immunoSEQ multiplex PCR amplified the TCR beta CDR3 regions. A synthetic immune receptor repertoire was used to minimize amplification bias, and any remaining bias was removed computationally after sequencing. The authors processed their data as follows. Repertoire diversity was quantified as the Shannon entropy index using custom Python scripts. The unsorted, CD4+ and CD8+ repertoires were each analyzed separately, with the exception of combined analyses, where CD4+ and CD8+ sequences were merged in silico. Clonal expansion was defined as a frequency increase of at least 2-fold after treatment compared with C1D1, and clones undetected at baseline were assigned a pseudocount of 0.5. Clones with 0 or 1 copy at C1D1 were classified as singleton clones, and clones with 2 or more copies were classified as non-singleton clones. Clones expanded in unsorted samples were assigned a CD4+, CD8+ or unknown annotation through matching of protein sequences in sorted samples from the same patient. Wilcoxon tests were applied to paired samples to test diversity changes from C1D1 to C4D1. TCRdb carries this immuneACCESS record with in-frame sequences only. Its versions omit some clonotypes, under half of them owing to an unresolved V gene in the studies checked, with the rest unexplained. For V, J and clone size, that table is used; D and trimming come from the DNA. The sample has under 20,000 clones on record, approximately 80% of them singletons. Clones ranked in the top ten supply around 40% of the sample.

Comments on this clone: Its antigen is currently not known. Per-base quality was not reported, and no clone a single base away is much larger than it.

The paper as a whole reports these results and caveats: By C4D1, a significant rise was seen in CD4+ TCR diversity but not in CD8+ TCR diversity (p=0.0027 vs p=0.16), and the rise was most apparent among complete responders (p=0.02). Baseline TCR diversity was reported to be lower in newly diagnosed patients than in healthy donors, and even lower in relapsed/refractory patients. Only a single clinical trial cohort was studied, and what caused the repertoire differences, possibly disease activity or prior therapy, remained undefined. Lower diversity was seen in patients whose nivolumab began less than 1 year after ASCT, and these patients were left out of later analyses so that immune reconstitution would not confound the results. Baseline diversity similar to that of newly diagnosed patients was observed in trial patients achieving complete response, whereas significantly lower diversity was observed in partial responders and progressors.

The TCR was taken from a human donor with classical Hodgkin lymphoma. This sequence uses TRBV30 and TRBJ1-2; there is no confident call for the D gene. Sequencing used peripheral blood mononuclear cells (PBMCs), obtained before the fourth cycle of nivolumab. In nucleotides, the sequence is TGTGCCTGGAGTCGAACCGGGCAGGACTATGGCTACACCTTC. Its product reads: CAWSRTGQDYGYTF.